A single sample gave rise to the 31 T cell receptor beta chains below, sequenced in a study of OX40 agonist ivuxolimab in advanced cancers. Data came from immunoSEQ multiplex PCR; TCRdb stores just in-frame clones and leaves some out. Of 70,000 to 90,000 clones listed, around 85% are singletons. This specimen consisted of CD4+ or CD8+ T cells sorted from blood, obtained in a trial of the OX40 agonist ivuxolimab. The receptors were sampled from an adult with an advanced solid tumor such as melanoma, head and neck, liver or kidney cancer.

The CDR3 DNA follows: TGTGCCAGCAGCTTAAGTGACAGGACTAATCAGCCCCAGCATTTT. It specifies CASSLSDRTNQPQHF. This chain links TRBV7-9 with TRBJ1-5; D is possibly TRBD1 (6 bases). Trimming removed 2 bases from V and 4 bases from J, with 12 bases in between. In germline, CDR1 is SEHNR, CDR2 FQNEAQ (reference sequence). This CDR3 is 15 amino acids long. Together with reference TRBV7-9 and TRBJ1-5, the CDR3 gives the full variable domain: DTGVSQNPRHKITKRGQNVTFRCDPISEHNRLYWYRQTLGQGPEFLTYFQNEAQLEKSRLLSDRFSAERPKGSFSTLEIQRTEQGDSAMYLCASSLSDRTNQPQHFGDGTRLSIL.

The chain is built from TRBV11-2 and TRBJ2-5, with D maybe TRBD1 (5 bases). The germline gives CDR1 SGHAT, CDR2 FQNNGV. The CDR3 contains 15 residues. V lost 3 bases and J 2 bases, leaving 13 bases between the germline ends. In DNA, the CDR3 is TGTGCCAGCAGCTTTAATTTGGGGCGGCAAGAGACCCAGTACTTC. Protein product: CASSFNLGRQETQYF.

This clone was counted only a few times. The chain uses TRBV9 and TRBJ2-7; D perhaps matches TRBD2 (8 bases). Looked up from germline, CDR1 is SGDLS and CDR2 is YYNGEE. This CDR3 spans 16 amino acids. The V and J ends lost 0 bases and 6 bases respectively, with 19 bases between them. This CDR3 is CASSVGGGGGLSEQYF. CDR3 nucleotides: TGTGCCAGCAGCGTAGGAGGGGGCGGGGGGCTCTCCGAGCAGTACTTC.

The gene calls are TRBV5-1 and TRBJ2-1; 9 nucleotides line up with TRBD2. After removal of 1 base from V and 8 bases from J, the junction contained 10 bases not matched to a gene. This CDR3 spans 16 amino acids. The germline V gene encodes CDR1 SGHRS and CDR2 YFSETQ. The CDR3 region has the DNA TGCGCCAGCAGCTTGTGGGGCGGGGGGGCGATTTATGAGCAGTTCTTC. Encoded protein: CASSLWGGGAIYEQFF.

The J gene is TRBJ2-5, the V gene TRBV27; 12 nucleotides agree with TRBD2. The CDR3 has 18 amino acids. Per germline, CDR1 MNHEY and CDR2 SMNVEV (reference sequence). The V and J ends lost 3 bases and 5 bases, in that order; junction bases with no gene match: 13. In DNA, the CDR3 is TGTGCCAGCAGTTTCCGCGGACTAGCGGGACAGGGTGAGGAGACCCAGTACTTC. Amino acid sequence: CASSFRGLAGQGEETQYF.

With respect to this clone: The same CDR3 is also encoded by other DNA sequences in this sample. The chain couples TRBV14 to TRBJ2-7; the D is unclear. Germline assignment: CDR1 SGHDN and CDR2 FVKESK. There are 11 residues in the CDR3. Trimming stripped 2 bases from V and 1 base from J, with 0 bases between. CDR3 sequence: CASSQSYEQYF. The DNA for the CDR3 is TGTGCCAGCAGCCAATCCTACGAGCAGTACTTC.

This clone was seen just once. The V call is TRBV7-2, the J call TRBJ1-2, with TRBD1 matching over 7 bases. The CDR3 sequence is 14 residues long. CDR1 and CDR2 from the germline V gene are SGHTA and FQGNSA. J lost 2 bases, V lost 5 bases, and 5 bases had no gene match. The CDR3 reads CASSPQGMNYGYTF. CDR3 sequence (DNA): TGTGCCAGCAGCCCACAGGGGATGAACTATGGCTACACCTTC.

This clone was detected a few times. The V gene is TRBV11-3, the J gene TRBJ2-5; either TRBD1 or TRBD2 may fit D (5 bases each). The germline V and J ends were trimmed by 5 bases and 7 bases, with 23 bases remaining between them. The V gene's germline CDR1 is SGHNT and CDR2 YENEEA. This CDR3 contains 16 residues. This CDR3 is CASSPKLLGEGWTQYF. DNA of the CDR3: TGTGCCAGCAGCCCAAAACTATTGGGTGAGGGGTGGACCCAGTACTTC.

The rearrangement links TRBV6-4 to TRBJ1-1, with 8 bases identical to TRBD1. Germline CDR1 reads MRHNA; CDR2 reads SNTAGT. The ends lost 4 bases at V and 3 bases at J; junction bases unmatched: 7. This CDR3 spans 15 amino acids. CDR3 in DNA: TGTGCCAGCAGTGCCCGACAGGGGTTCGACACTGAAGCTTTCTTT. This codes for CASSARQGFDTEAFF.

The J gene is TRBJ2-1, the V gene TRBV7-6; D remains unclear. The V end lost 0 bases, the J end lost 2 bases, and 8 bases lay between the germline ends. The germline gives CDR1 SGHVS, CDR2 FNYEAQ. The CDR3 runs to 15 residues. CDR3 protein: CASSLAPVTYNEQFF. CDR3 coding DNA: TGTGCCAGCAGCTTAGCCCCTGTCACCTACAATGAGCAGTTCTTC. Full variable domain (missing parts from reference TRBV7-6 and TRBJ2-1): GAGVSQSPRYKVTKRGQDVALRCDPISGHVSLYWYRQALGQGPEFLTYFNYEAQQDKSGLPNDRFSAERPEGSISTLTIQRTEQRDSAMYRCASSLAPVTYNEQFFGPGTRLTVL.

J is TRBJ2-2 and V is TRBV18; a weak D match, TRBD1 (5 bases). Germline V CDR1 and CDR2: KGHSH, LQKENI. Trimming removed 0 bases from V and 1 base from J, with 9 bases in between. CDR3 length equals 16 residues. As DNA, the CDR3 is TGTGCCAGCTCACCACCGTCCGGACAGAACACCGGGGAGCTGTTTTTT. It encodes CASSPPSGQNTGELFF.

This rearrangement joins TRBV10-2 to TRBJ1-6; no clear D gene. The germline CDR1 and CDR2 sequences are WSHSY and SAAADI. The CDR3 consists of 12 residues. V lost 6 bases and J 7 bases, leaving 7 bases between the germline ends. CDR3 DNA: TGCGCCAGCAGCCCGTCCAATTCACCCCTCCACTTT. Translation gives CASSPSNSPLHF.

This chain joins TRBV7-8 and TRBJ2-7, with no clear D. V was pared by 2 bases and J by 0 bases, with 11 bases between. Germline CDR1 is SGHVS and CDR2 is FQNEAQ. This CDR3 comprises 15 residues. The CDR3 region is CASSLQIRSSYEQYF. The CDR3 DNA follows: TGTGCCAGCAGCTTACAAATCCGGTCCTCCTACGAGCAGTACTTC.

This chain joins TRBV15 and TRBJ2-1, with a possible D match to TRBD1 (5 bases). V was cut by 2 bases and J by 4 bases, with 15 bases left in between. The germline V gene has CDR1 LNHNV and CDR2 YYDKDF (reference sequence). The CDR3 extends over 16 amino acids. The CDR3, as DNA: TGTGCCACCAGCAGAAGCGCGACAGCCACATACAATGAGCAGTTCTTC. Translation gives CATSRSATATYNEQFF.

This sequence joins TRBV6-5 and TRBJ2-1; 9 bases map to TRBD1. With V trimmed by 7 bases and J by 7 bases, 8 bases remained unmatched. CDR1 is MNHEY, CDR2 SVGAGI, per germline. The CDR3 has 14 residues. CDR3 bases: TGTGCCAGCAAAAACAGGGGGCTTGGGAATGAGCAGTTCTTC. This gives the protein CASKNRGLGNEQFF.

The chain joins TRBV5-1 to TRBJ2-7; a weak D match, TRBD2 (5 bases). This CDR3 has 14 residues. V lost 4 bases and J lost 9, with 20 bases in between. Germline values: CDR1 SGHRS, CDR2 YFSETQ. DNA for the CDR3: TGCGCCAGCAGCAGGTCTGACACTAGTCCCGGGCAGTACTTC. Protein sequence: CASSRSDTSPGQYF.

V gene TRBV5-1 combines with J gene TRBJ2-5; D unclear. The CDR3 spans 13 residues. Germline lookup yields CDR1 SGHRS and CDR2 YFSETQ. V was shortened by 0 bases and J by 3 bases, with 6 bases between the two germline ends. CDR3 bases: TGCGCCAGCAGCTTGGGACTCAAAGAGACCCAGTACTTC. Translation gives CASSLGLKETQYF. Full variable domain (rest looked up from reference TRBV5-1 and TRBJ2-5): KAGVTQTPRYLIKTRGQQVTLSCSPISGHRSVSWYQQTPGQGLQFLFEYFSETQRNKGNFPGRFSGRQFSNSRSEMNVSTLELGDSALYLCASSLGLKETQYFGPGTRLLVL.

The gene calls are TRBV29-1 and TRBJ2-2, with D unclear. Trimming cost V 5 bases and J 4 bases, with 8 bases left between them. CDR3 length equals 12 residues. CDR1 SQVTM and CDR2 ANQGSEA come from the germline V gene. In DNA, the CDR3 is TGCAGCGTTACGTATGGCACCGGGGAGCTGTTTTTT. Its protein product is CSVTYGTGELFF.

V gene TRBV5-6 combines with J gene TRBJ1-4, with 8 bases that match TRBD1. This CDR3 has 14 residues. Trimming cost V 2 bases and J 5 bases; bases outside gene matches: 2. Germline loops: CDR1 SGHDT, CDR2 YYEEEE. DNA for the CDR3: TGTGCCAGCAGCTTACAGGGGGGAAATGAAAAACTGTTTTTT. The encoded protein is CASSLQGGNEKLFF.

DNA for the CDR3: TGTGCCAGCTCACCTTCCCTCGAAACTGAAGCTTTCTTT. Its protein is CASSPSLETEAFF. V and J are TRBV18 and TRBJ1-1; D gene uncertain. The CDR3 covers 13 residues. Germline CDR1 reads KGHSH; CDR2 reads LQKENI. Trimming pared 3 bases from V and 5 bases from J, leaving 10 bases between.

The genes are TRBV18 and TRBJ2-6; D not resolved. Germline assignment: CDR1 KGHSH and CDR2 LQKENI. V lost 6 bases and J lost 4, with 10 bases in between. The CDR3 extends over 14 amino acids. The CDR3 nucleotides are TGTGCCAGCTCGTTTCCTCAGGGGGCCAACGTCCTGACTTTC. Its protein product is CASSFPQGANVLTF.

The CDR3 sequence is CASSLWVTGGHGYTF. Here the CDR3 DNA reads TGTGCCAGCAGCTTGTGGGTCACAGGGGGGCATGGCTACACCTTC. This chain joins TRBV5-6 and TRBJ1-2, with 8 bases matching TRBD1. CDR1 and CDR2 from the germline V gene are SGHDT and YYEEEE. The CDR3 covers 15 residues. V dropped 1 base and J dropped 6; count of bases not matched to a gene: 8. Using reference TRBV5-6 and TRBJ1-2 for the parts outside the CDR3, the full variable domain is DAGVTQSPTHLIKTRGQQVTLRCSPKSGHDTVSWYQQALGQGPQFIFQYYEEEERQRGNFPDRFSGHQFPNYSSELNVNALLLGDSALYLCASSLWVTGGHGYTFGSGTRLTVV.

The CDR3 region has the DNA TGTGCCACGGGCGGTGGGGGGGGAGATACGCAGTATTTT. The encoded protein is CATGGGGGDTQYF. The chain combines TRBV6-5 with TRBJ2-3; 7 positions match TRBD2. Germline CDR1 and CDR2: MNHEY and SVGAGI. Unmatched junction bases numbered 9, after V lost 10 bases and J lost 5 bases. This CDR3 is 13 amino acids long.

The chain uses TRBV6-1 and TRBJ2-7, with D hard to call. V was shortened by 4 bases and J by 3 bases, with 13 bases between the two germline ends. The CDR3 sequence is 14 residues long. Germline CDR1 and CDR2: MNHNS and SASEGT. As DNA, the CDR3 is TGTGCCAGCAGTGCAAATCAGGCTTTCTACGAGCAGTACTTC. It translates to CASSANQAFYEQYF.

The genes are TRBV6-1 and TRBJ1-1, with a possible D match to TRBD1 (6 bases). Germline CDR1 MNHNS, CDR2 SASEGT. This CDR3 comprises 15 residues. V lost 8 bases, J lost 0 bases, and 16 bases lay in between. For the CDR3, the DNA is TGTGCCAGCCAAACAGGGAATGCACTGAACACTGAAGCTTTCTTT. This encodes CASQTGNALNTEAFF.

This clone showed up just a few times. The genes are TRBV7-3 and TRBJ2-7, with D unclear. The V end lost 5 bases, the J end lost 3 bases, and 8 bases lay between the germline ends. Germline V gene sequence: CDR1 SGHTA, CDR2 FQGTGA. The CDR3 length is 12 residues. CDR3 sequence (DNA): TGTGCCAGCAGCATCCTAATCTACGAGCAGTACTTC. Its protein is CASSILIYEQYF.

The chain combines TRBV11-2 with TRBJ1-3; TRBD1 agrees at 9 bases. The CDR3 runs to 16 residues. Trimming took 4 bases from V and 4 from J; bases not matched to a gene: 8. The germline gives CDR1 SGHAT, CDR2 FQNNGV. For the CDR3, the DNA is TGTGCCAGCAGCTCAAAAAGACAGGGGGGAGGAAACACCATATATTTT. Translation gives CASSSKRQGGGNTIYF.

V usage is TRBV9 and J usage is TRBJ1-3; 8 bases line up with TRBD1. The CDR3 totals 15 residues. Germline CDR1 SGDLS, CDR2 YYNGEE. The trim removed 4 bases at V and 2 bases at J, leaving 5 bases unmatched. The CDR3 coding sequence is TGTGCCAGCAGCACCTCGACAGGGGCTGGAAACACCATATATTTT. Protein: CASSTSTGAGNTIYF.

The rearrangement uses TRBV13 and TRBJ2-7; 9 positions agree with TRBD1. Unmatched junction bases numbered 6, after V lost 2 bases and J lost 4 bases. There are 15 residues in the CDR3. CDR1 and CDR2 from the germline V gene are PRHDT and FYEKMQ (reference sequence). CDR3 DNA: TGTGCCAGCAGCTTACAAGGGACAGGGAGGTACGAGCAGTACTTC. Protein product: CASSLQGTGRYEQYF.

The gene calls are TRBV7-3 and TRBJ2-6; no definite D call. This CDR3 region has 15 residues. With 5 bases removed from V and 2 bases from J, the gap between germline ends came to 10 bases. Germline CDR1 and CDR2: SGHTA and FQGTGA. The CDR3 region is CASSPPTAGANVLTF. DNA for the CDR3: TGTGCCAGCAGCCCCCCAACCGCTGGGGCCAACGTCCTGACTTTC.

Comment on this clone: A read error may produce the germline difference seen at one junction end. The V call is TRBV7-7, the J call TRBJ2-7, with a possible D match to TRBD2 (6 bases). CDR1 is SSHAT and CDR2 is FNYEAQ in the germline V gene (reference sequence). This CDR3 spans 13 amino acids. The chain's CDR3 is CASSLAETDQQYF. CDR3 coding DNA: TGTGCTAGCAGCTTAGCGGAGACGGACCAGCAGTACTTC.